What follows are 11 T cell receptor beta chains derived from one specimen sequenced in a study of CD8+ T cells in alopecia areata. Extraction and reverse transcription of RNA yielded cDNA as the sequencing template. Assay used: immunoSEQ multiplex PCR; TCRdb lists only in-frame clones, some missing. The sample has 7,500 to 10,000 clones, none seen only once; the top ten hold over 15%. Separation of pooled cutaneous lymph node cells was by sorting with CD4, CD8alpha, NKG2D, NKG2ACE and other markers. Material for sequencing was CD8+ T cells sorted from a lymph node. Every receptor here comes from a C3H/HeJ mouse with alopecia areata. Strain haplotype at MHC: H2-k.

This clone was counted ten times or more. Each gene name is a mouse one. This CDR3 is CASSPRLGHYEQYF. CDR3 DNA, as far as it was read: TGTGCCAGCAGCCCTCGACTGGGGCACTAT. The J gene is TRBJ2-7, the V gene TRBV5; 8 bases align to TRBD2. With the read ending 4 residues before the CDR3 end, the germline J gene is used to fill in that end. The length of the CDR3 is 14 residues. CDR1 LGHNA and CDR2 YNLKQL come from the germline V gene (reference sequence). J was trimmed by 3 bases and V by 4 bases; bases with no gene match: 5.

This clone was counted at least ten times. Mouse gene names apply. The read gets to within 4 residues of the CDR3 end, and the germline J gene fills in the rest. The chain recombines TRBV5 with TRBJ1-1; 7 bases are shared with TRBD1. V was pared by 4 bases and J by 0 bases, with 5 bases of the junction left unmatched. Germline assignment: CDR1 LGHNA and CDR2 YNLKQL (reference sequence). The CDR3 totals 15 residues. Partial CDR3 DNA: TGTGCCAGCAGCCCGGACAGGTTTGCAAACACA. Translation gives CASSPDRFANT. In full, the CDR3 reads CASSPDRFANTEVFF.

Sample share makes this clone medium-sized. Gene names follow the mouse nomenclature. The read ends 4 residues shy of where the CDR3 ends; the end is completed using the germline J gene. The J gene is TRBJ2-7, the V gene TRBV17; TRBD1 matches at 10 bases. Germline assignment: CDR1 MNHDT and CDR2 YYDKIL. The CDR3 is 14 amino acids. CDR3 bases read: TGTGCTAGCAGCCAGGACAGGGGGGAGAAT. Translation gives CASSQDRGEN. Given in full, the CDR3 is CASSQDRGENEQYF.

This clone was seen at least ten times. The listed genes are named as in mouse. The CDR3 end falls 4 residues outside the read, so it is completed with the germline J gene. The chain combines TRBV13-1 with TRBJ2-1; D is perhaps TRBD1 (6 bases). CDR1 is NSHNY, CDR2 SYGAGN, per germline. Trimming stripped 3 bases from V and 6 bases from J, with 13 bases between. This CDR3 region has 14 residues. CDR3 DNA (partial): TGTGCCAGCAGTGCCCCGAAGGACAGTGCT. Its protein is CASSAPKDSA. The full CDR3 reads CASSAPKDSAEQFF.

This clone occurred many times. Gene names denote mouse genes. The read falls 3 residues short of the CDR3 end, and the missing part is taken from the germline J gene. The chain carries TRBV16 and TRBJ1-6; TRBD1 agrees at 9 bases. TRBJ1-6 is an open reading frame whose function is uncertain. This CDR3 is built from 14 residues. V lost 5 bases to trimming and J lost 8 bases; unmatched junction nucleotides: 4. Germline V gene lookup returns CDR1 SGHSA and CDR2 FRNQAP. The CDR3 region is CASSRGQGYSPLYF. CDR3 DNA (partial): TGTGCAAGCAGCCGGGGACAGGGTTATTCGCCC.

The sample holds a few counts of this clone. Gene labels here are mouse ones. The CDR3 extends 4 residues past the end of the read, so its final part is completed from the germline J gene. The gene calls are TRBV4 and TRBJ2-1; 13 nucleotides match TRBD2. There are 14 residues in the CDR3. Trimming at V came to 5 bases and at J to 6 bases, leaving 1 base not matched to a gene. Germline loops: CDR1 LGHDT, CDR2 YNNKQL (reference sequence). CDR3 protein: CASSRDWGGAEQFF. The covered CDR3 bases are TGTGCCAGCAGCCGGGACTGGGGGGGTGCT.

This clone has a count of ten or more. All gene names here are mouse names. The CDR3 sequence is CASSRSQGYAEQFF. CDR3 bases read: TGTGCCAGCAGTAGGTCGCAGGGTTATGCT. The genes are TRBV19 and TRBJ2-1; tentative D call: TRBD1 (5 bases). The read ends 4 residues shy of where the CDR3 ends; the end is completed using the germline J gene. CDR3 length: 14 amino acids. CDR1 is FNHDT and CDR2 is SITEND in the germline V gene (reference sequence). Trimming took 3 bases from V and 4 from J, leaving 11 bases between them. The variable domain in full, with the rest retrieved from reference TRBV19 and TRBJ2-1, is GGIITQTPKFLIGQEGQKLTLKCQQNFNHDTMYWYRQDSGKGLRLIYYSITENDLQKGDLSEGYDASREKKSSFSLTVTSAQKNEMAVFLCASSRSQGYAEQFFGPGTRLTVL.

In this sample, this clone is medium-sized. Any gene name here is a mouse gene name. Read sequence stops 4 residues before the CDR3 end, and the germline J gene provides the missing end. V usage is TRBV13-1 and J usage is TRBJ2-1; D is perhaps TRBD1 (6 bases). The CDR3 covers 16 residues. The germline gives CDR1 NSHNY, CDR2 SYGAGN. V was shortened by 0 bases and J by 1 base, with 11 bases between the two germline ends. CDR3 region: CASSDAEGHNYAEQFF. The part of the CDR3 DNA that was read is TGTGCCAGCAGTGATGCAGAGGGACACAACTATGCT.

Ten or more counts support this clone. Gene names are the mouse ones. The covered CDR3 bases are TGTGCCAGCAGCCACCGGGGGGACCAAGAC. Translation gives CASSHRGDQD. The CDR3 in full is CASSHRGDQDTQYF. V is TRBV5 and J is TRBJ2-5; D might be TRBD2 (6 bases). The CDR3 extends 4 residues past the end of the read, so its final part is completed from the germline J gene. The length of the CDR3 is 14 residues. V lost 3 bases and J 1 base, leaving 8 bases between the germline ends. Germline CDR1 and CDR2: LGHNA and YNLKQL (reference sequence).

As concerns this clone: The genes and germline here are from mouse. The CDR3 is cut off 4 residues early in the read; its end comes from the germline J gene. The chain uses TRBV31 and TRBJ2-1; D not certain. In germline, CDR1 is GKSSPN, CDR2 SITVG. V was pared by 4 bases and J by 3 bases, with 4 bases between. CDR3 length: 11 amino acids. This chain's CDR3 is CAWTAYAEQFF. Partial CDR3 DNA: TGTGCCTGGACAGCCTATGCT.

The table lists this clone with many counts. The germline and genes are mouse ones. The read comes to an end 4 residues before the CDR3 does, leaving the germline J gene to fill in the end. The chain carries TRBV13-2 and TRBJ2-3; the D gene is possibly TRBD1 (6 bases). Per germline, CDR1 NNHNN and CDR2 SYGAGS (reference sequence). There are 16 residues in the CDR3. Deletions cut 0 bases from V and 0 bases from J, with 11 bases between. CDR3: CASGDAGTPSAETLYF. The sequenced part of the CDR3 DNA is TGTGCCAGCGGTGATGCTGGGACACCTAGTGCAGAA.